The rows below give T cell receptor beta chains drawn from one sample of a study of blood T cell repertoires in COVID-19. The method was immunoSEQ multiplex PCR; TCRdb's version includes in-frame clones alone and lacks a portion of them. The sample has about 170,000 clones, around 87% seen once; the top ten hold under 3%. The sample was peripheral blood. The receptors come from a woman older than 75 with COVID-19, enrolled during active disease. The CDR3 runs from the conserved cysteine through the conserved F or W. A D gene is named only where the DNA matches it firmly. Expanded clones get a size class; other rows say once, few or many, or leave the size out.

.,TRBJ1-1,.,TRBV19,CASSDTLNTEAFF,TGTGCCAGTAGTGACACACTGAACACTGAAGCTTTCTTT
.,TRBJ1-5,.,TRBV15,CATSSDLNQPQHF,TGTGCCACCAGCAGCGATCTAAATCAGCCCCAGCATTTT
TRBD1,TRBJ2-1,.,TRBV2,CASRPTGQNYNEQFF,TGTGCCAGCAGGCCCACGGGACAGAACTACAATGAGCAGTTCTTC
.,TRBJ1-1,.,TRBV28,CASKSTGMNTEAFF,TGTGCCAGCAAATCGACAGGCATGAACACTGAAGCTTTCTTT
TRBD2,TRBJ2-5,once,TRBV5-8,CASSLAVAGAAETQYF,TGTGCCAGCAGCTTGGCGGTAGCGGGAGCGGCGGAGACCCAGTACTTC
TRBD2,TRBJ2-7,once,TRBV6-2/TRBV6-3,CASSRNFVTSGRPYEQYF,TGTGCCAGCAGCCGCAATTTTGTGACTAGCGGGAGGCCCTACGAGCAGTACTTC
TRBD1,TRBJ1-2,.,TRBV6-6,CASSLGGATVGYTF,TGTGCCAGCAGTTTAGGGGGCGCGACGGTCGGCTACACCTTC
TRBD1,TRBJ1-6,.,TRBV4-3,CASSQDPDRASPLHF,TGCGCCAGCAGCCAAGATCCTGACAGGGCTTCACCCCTCCACTTT
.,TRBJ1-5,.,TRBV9,CASSVAGSNQPQHF,TGTGCCAGCAGCGTGGCAGGGAGCAATCAGCCCCAGCATTTT
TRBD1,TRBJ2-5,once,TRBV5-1,CASSMVNGQGETQYF,TGCGCCAGCAGTATGGTGAATGGACAGGGAGAGACCCAGTACTTC
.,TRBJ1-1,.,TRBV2,CASSLAVNTEAFF,TGTGCCAGCAGTCTGGCGGTGAACACTGAAGCTTTCTTT
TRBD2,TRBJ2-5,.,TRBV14,CASSQGGSYFRETQYF,TGTGCCAGCAGCCAAGGCGGGAGTTATTTTAGAGAGACCCAGTACTTC
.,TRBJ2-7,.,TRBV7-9,CASSSLFARSSYEQYF,TGTGCCAGCAGCTCCCTATTCGCGAGAAGCTCCTACGAGCAGTACTTC
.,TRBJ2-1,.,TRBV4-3,CASSQGLGGDEQFF,TGCGCCAGCAGCCAAGGCCTAGGCGGCGATGAGCAGTTCTTC
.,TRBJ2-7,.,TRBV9,CASSAGTSPYEQYF,TGTGCCAGCAGCGCCGGGACTTCCCCCTACGAGCAGTACTTC
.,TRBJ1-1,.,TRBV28,CASSSHRARVRETEAFF,TGTGCCAGCAGTTCCCACCGGGCGCGAGTCAGGGAAACTGAAGCTTTCTTT
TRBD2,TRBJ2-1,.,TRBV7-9,CASSEGAGGPNEQFF,TGTGCCAGCAGCGAAGGCGCGGGAGGGCCAAATGAGCAGTTCTTC
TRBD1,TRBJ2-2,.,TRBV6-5,CASTRQGLGTGELFF,TGTGCCAGCACAAGACAGGGGCTGGGTACCGGGGAGCTGTTTTTT
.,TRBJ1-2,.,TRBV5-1,CASMDQGGYGYTF,TGCGCCAGCATGGATCAGGGAGGCTATGGCTACACCTTC